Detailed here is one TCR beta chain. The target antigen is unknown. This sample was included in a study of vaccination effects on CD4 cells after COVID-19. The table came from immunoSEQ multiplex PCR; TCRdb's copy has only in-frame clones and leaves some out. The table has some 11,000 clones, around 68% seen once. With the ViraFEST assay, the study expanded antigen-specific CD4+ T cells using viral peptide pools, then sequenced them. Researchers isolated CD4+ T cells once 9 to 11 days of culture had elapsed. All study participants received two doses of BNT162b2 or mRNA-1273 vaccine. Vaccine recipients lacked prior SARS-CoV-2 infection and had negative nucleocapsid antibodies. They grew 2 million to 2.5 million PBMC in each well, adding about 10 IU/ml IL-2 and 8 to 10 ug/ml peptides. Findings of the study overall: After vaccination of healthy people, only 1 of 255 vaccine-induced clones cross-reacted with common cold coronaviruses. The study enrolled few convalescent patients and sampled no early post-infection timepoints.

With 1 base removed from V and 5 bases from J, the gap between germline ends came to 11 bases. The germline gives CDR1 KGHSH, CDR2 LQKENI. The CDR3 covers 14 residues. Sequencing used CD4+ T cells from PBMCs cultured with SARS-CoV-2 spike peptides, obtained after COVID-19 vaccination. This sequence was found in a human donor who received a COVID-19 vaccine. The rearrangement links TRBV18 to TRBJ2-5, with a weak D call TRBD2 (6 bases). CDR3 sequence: CASSPLAGWETQYF. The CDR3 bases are TGTGCCAGCTCACCACTCGCGGGGTGGGAGACCCAGTACTTC.